These T cell receptor beta chains were read from a single sample in a study of identical twins. TCRdb re-called the 5' RACE reads through MiXCR, storing one row per CDR3 protein. The sample contains approximately 670,000 distinct CDR3 sequences, 5.5% to 6.5% of which appear only once. Sequenced material: naive T cells sorted from blood. The receptors were gathered from a young man in good health. The CDR3 runs from the conserved cysteine through the conserved F or W. A D gene is named only where the DNA matches it firmly. The size field is filled for only some rows; it gives once, few, many or a size class.

TRBV6-5	many	TRBJ1-1	.	CASTSGGTEAFF	TGTGCCAGCACCTCGGGAGGCACTGAAGCTTTCTTT
TRBV4-1	many	TRBJ1-2	.	CASSQEEGGYGYTF	TGCGCCAGCAGCCAGGAAGAAGGGGGCTATGGCTACACCTTC
TRBV5-6	.	TRBJ2-1	TRBD2	CASSLGREGRNEPFF	TGTGCCAGCAGCTTAGGACGGGAGGGCCGAAATGAGCCGTTCTTC
TRBV7-9	few	TRBJ1-2	.	CASSLEYANYGYTF	TGTGCCAGCAGCTTAGAGTATGCTAACTATGGCTACACCTTC
TRBV6-5	many	TRBJ2-1	.	CASSSHENRYNEQFF	TGTGCCAGCAGTTCCCACGAGAACCGGTACAATGAGCAGTTCTTC
TRBV12-3/TRBV12-4	few	TRBJ2-2	.	CASSTRASGELFF	TGTGCCAGCAGTACCAGGGCGTCCGGGGAGCTGTTTTTT
TRBV3-1	many	TRBJ2-1	.	CASSQPFSEVSYNEQFF	TGTGCCAGCAGCCAACCCTTTAGCGAGGTCTCCTACAATGAGCAGTTCTTC
TRBV29-1	.	TRBJ2-3	TRBD2	CSAGLAGGKNTDTQYF	TGCAGCGCGGGACTAGCGGGAGGGAAGAATACAGATACGCAGTATTTT
TRBV27	few	TRBJ2-1	.	CASSPTQGRQFF	TGTGCCAGCAGTCCCACACAGGGTCGTCAGTTCTTC
TRBV12-3/TRBV12-4	many	TRBJ1-5	.	CASSQYRVGQPQHF	TGTGCCAGCAGTCAATACAGGGTTGGTCAGCCCCAGCATTTT
TRBV3-1	few	TRBJ1-6	.	CASSQAAVMDSPLHF	TGTGCCAGCAGCCAAGCGGCGGTAATGGATTCACCCCTCCACTTT
TRBV12-3/TRBV12-4	many	TRBJ1-1	.	CASSLGGPAFF	TGTGCCAGCAGTTTAGGGGGGCCAGCTTTCTTT
TRBV5-1	.	TRBJ2-5	.	CASSHGTLIETQYF	TGCGCCAGCAGCCACGGGACTCTGATAGAGACCCAGTACTTC
TRBV5-1	.	TRBJ1-2	.	CASSVGQLDYGYTF	TGCGCCAGCAGCGTCGGACAGCTTGACTATGGCTACACCTTC
TRBV12-3/TRBV12-4	many	TRBJ1-1	.	CASSFPGSGTEAFF	TGTGCCAGCAGTTTTCCAGGGTCTGGGACTGAAGCTTTCTTT
TRBV5-1	many	TRBJ2-1	TRBD2	CASSSSPGLGADEQFF	TGCGCCAGCAGCTCCAGTCCGGGACTAGGGGCGGATGAGCAGTTCTTC
TRBV18	many	TRBJ2-7	.	CASSLSRGYEQYF	TGTGCCAGCTCGCTATCCAGAGGCTACGAGCAGTACTTC
TRBV5-1	many	TRBJ2-5	TRBD2	CASSISGLAGEETQYF	TGCGCCAGCAGCATATCGGGACTAGCGGGAGAAGAGACCCAGTACTTC
TRBV13	.	TRBJ2-3	.	CASSLGWEKADTQYF	TGTGCCAGCAGCTTAGGTTGGGAGAAGGCAGATACGCAGTATTTT
TRBV20-1	.	TRBJ1-6	.	CSARDPYEGRENSPLHF	TGCAGTGCTAGAGACCCTTACGAGGGTCGGGAGAATTCACCCCTCCACTTT
TRBV19	many	TRBJ2-1	TRBD2	CASSKFGGGHNEQFF	TGTGCCAGTAGTAAGTTTGGGGGAGGGCACAATGAGCAGTTCTTC
TRBV27	few	TRBJ2-2	TRBD2	CASTKIPAAGVGELFF	TGTGCCAGCACCAAAATCCCGGCCGCGGGAGTGGGGGAGCTGTTTTTT
TRBV7-2	few	TRBJ2-5	.	CASSLEGSGGGETQYF	TGTGCCAGCAGCTTAGAGGGTAGCGGAGGAGGGGAGACCCAGTACTTC
TRBV15	.	TRBJ2-1	.	CATRAGTARYNEQFF	TGTGCCACCAGGGCTGGGACGGCTAGATACAATGAGCAGTTCTTC
TRBV6-5	few	TRBJ2-5	TRBD1	CASSYSRGQGETQYF	TGTGCCAGCAGTTACTCGAGGGGACAGGGGGAGACCCAGTACTTC
TRBV5-1	few	TRBJ2-7	.	CASSFRGGAYEQYF	TGCGCCAGCAGCTTCAGGGGAGGGGCCTACGAGCAGTACTTC
TRBV3-1	many	TRBJ2-1	.	CASSQVFLSSYNEQFF	TGTGCCAGCAGCCAAGTTTTTCTGAGCTCCTACAATGAGCAGTTCTTC
TRBV11-2	many	TRBJ2-5	.	CASSLDWSARETQYF	TGTGCCAGCAGCTTAGATTGGTCGGCTAGGGAGACCCAGTACTTC
TRBV12-3/TRBV12-4	many	TRBJ1-5	.	CASSFSSNQPQHF	TGTGCCAGCAGTTTCAGTAGCAATCAGCCCCAGCATTTT
TRBV6-5	many	TRBJ2-1	TRBD2	CASSHYSGNGNEQFF	TGTGCCAGCAGTCACTATAGCGGGAACGGCAATGAGCAGTTCTTC
TRBV11-2	.	TRBJ2-1	.	CASLRLLGHEQFF	TGTGCCAGCCTCAGACTATTAGGCCATGAGCAGTTCTTC
TRBV24-1	few	TRBJ2-1	TRBD1	CATSGTGEDEQFF	TGTGCCACCAGCGGGACAGGGGAAGATGAGCAGTTCTTC
TRBV30	.	TRBJ2-1	.	CAWSEVLDEQFF	TGTGCCTGGAGTGAGGTTCTGGATGAGCAGTTCTTC
TRBV20-1	few	TRBJ2-5	TRBD2	CSAGTSGRSQETQYF	TGCAGTGCTGGCACTAGCGGGAGGTCCCAAGAGACCCAGTACTTC
TRBV18	.	TRBJ1-5	.	CASSPGNQDQPQHF	TGTGCCAGCTCACCAGGGAACCAAGATCAGCCCCAGCATTTT
TRBV4-1	.	TRBJ2-3	.	CASSQFGQRSTDTQYF	TGCGCCAGCAGCCAATTTGGGCAGAGGAGCACAGATACGCAGTATTTT
TRBV11-2	few	TRBJ2-6	.	CASSLDPGANVLTF	TGTGCCAGCAGCTTAGATCCTGGGGCCAACGTCCTGACTTTC
TRBV24-1	few	TRBJ2-5	.	CATGTGTEETQYF	TGTGCCACCGGTACAGGGACTGAAGAGACCCAGTACTTC
TRBV5-4	many	TRBJ2-7	.	CASSAPRGEVYEQYF	TGTGCCAGCAGCGCACCCAGGGGCGAAGTCTACGAGCAGTACTTC
TRBV20-1	many	TRBJ2-1	TRBD2	CSAYTKGLSSYNEQFF	TGCAGTGCCTATACTAAGGGACTAAGCTCCTACAATGAGCAGTTCTTC
TRBV3-1	many	TRBJ1-1	.	CASSQDGTVNTEAFF	TGTGCCAGCAGCCAAGACGGGACCGTGAACACTGAAGCTTTCTTT
TRBV6-1	.	TRBJ2-1	TRBD1	CASKGQGTMSSYNEQFF	TGTGCCAGCAAAGGACAGGGGACTATGAGCTCCTACAATGAGCAGTTCTTC
TRBV6-1	.	TRBJ1-1	.	CASRMGTEAFF	TGTGCCAGCAGGATGGGGACAGAAGCTTTCTTT
TRBV3-1	many	TRBJ1-1	TRBD1	CASTLQGVMNTEAFF	TGTGCCAGCACCCTACAGGGGGTAATGAACACTGAAGCTTTCTTT
TRBV27	many	TRBJ2-4	TRBD1	CASSPRTGGNIQYF	TGTGCCAGCAGTCCCCGGACAGGGGGGAACATTCAGTACTTC
TRBV7-2	few	TRBJ2-7	TRBD2	CASSLAGGPREQYF	TGTGCCAGCAGCTTAGCGGGAGGGCCGAGAGAGCAGTACTTC
TRBV6-1	few	TRBJ2-5	.	CASTIRGVGETQYF	TGTGCCAGCACTATAAGAGGAGTCGGGGAGACCCAGTACTTC
TRBV5-1	.	TRBJ2-7	.	CASSFENAYEQYF	TGCGCCAGCAGCTTCGAAAACGCCTACGAGCAGTACTTC
TRBV4-1	.	TRBJ1-1	.	CASSPSRGRGGTEAFF	TGCGCCAGCAGCCCCTCGAGGGGCAGGGGCGGCACTGAAGCTTTCTTT